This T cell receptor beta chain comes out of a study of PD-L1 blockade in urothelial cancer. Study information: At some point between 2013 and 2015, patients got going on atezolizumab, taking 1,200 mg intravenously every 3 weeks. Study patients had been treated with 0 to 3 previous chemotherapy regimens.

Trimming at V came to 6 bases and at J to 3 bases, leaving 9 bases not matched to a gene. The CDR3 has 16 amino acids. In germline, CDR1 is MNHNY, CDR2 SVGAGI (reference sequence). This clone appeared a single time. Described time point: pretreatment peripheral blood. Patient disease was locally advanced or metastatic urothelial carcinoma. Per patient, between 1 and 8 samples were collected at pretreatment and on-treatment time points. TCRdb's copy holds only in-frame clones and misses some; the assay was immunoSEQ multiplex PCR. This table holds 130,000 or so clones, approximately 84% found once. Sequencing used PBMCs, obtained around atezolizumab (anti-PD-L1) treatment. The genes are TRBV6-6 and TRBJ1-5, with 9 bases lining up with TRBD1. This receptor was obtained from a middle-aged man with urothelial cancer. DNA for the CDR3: TGTGCCAGCAGAGACACAGGGGGCACGACCAATCAGCCCCAGCATTTT. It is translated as CASRDTGGTTNQPQHF.